This TCR beta chain is drawn from a study of CD8 T cells in Susac syndrome. The V segment lost 5 bases and the J segment 0 bases; nucleotides outside the gene matches: 5. Germline CDR1 is LGHNT and CDR2 is FRNRAP. CDR3 length equals 15 residues. RNA was extracted with the RNeasy kit, and a quantity of roughly 0.45 to 1 ug was reverse transcribed using random hexamers. TCRdb called the immunoSEQ multiplex PCR reads again in MiXCR, with one record for every CDR3 protein. The sample shows 180,000 or so distinct CDR3 sequences, more than 90% of them seen only once. This receptor was obtained from a human donor with multiple sclerosis. Sequencing was performed on CD4+ T cells from PBMCs. V usage is TRBV12-5 and J usage is TRBJ2-3, with 7 bases aligning to TRBD1. The CDR3 region is CASGLGQASTDTQYF. The CDR3 nucleotides read TGTGCTAGTGGTCTCGGACAGGCTAGCACAGATACGCAGTATTTT.